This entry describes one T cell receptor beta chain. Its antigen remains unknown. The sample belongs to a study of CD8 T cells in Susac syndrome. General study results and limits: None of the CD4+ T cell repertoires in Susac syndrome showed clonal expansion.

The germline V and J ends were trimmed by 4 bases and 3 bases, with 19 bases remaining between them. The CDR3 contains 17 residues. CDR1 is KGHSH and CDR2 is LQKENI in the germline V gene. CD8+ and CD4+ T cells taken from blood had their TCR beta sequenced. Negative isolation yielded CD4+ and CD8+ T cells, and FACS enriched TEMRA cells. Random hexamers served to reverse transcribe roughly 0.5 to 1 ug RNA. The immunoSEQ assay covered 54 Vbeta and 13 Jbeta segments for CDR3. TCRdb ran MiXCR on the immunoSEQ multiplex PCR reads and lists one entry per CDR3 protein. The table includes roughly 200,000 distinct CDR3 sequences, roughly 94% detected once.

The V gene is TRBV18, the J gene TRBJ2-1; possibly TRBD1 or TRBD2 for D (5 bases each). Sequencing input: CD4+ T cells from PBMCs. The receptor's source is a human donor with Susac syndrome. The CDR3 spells CASSRDGLAGVYNEQFF. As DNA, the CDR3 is TGTGCCAGCTCACGGGACGGTCTGGCCGGCGTCTACAATGAGCAGTTCTTC.